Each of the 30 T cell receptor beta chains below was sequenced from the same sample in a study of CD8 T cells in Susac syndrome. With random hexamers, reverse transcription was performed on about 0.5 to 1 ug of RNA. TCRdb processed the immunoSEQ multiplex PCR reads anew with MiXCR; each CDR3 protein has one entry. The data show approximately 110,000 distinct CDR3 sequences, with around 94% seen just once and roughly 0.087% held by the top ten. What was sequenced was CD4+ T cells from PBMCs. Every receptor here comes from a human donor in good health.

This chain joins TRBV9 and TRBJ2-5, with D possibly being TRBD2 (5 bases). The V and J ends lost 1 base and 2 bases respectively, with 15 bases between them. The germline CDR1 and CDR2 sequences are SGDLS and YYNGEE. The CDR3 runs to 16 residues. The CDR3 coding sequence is TGTGCCAGCAGCGTATACACAAGTCCGGGGCAAGAGACCCAGTACTTC. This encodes CASSVYTSPGQETQYF.

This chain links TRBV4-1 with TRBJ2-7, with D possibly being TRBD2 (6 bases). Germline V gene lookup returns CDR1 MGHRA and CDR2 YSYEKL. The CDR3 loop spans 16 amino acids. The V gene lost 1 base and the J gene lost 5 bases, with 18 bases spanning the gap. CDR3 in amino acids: CASSQVGRKGSDEQYF. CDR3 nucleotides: TGCGCCAGCAGCCAAGTGGGGAGGAAAGGGTCCGACGAGCAGTACTTC.

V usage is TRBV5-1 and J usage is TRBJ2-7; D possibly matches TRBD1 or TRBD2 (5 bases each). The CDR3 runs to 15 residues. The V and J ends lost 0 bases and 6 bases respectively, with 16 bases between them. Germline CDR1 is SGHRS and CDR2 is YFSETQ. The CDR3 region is CASSLGGTPFPEQYF. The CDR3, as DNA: TGCGCCAGCAGCTTGGGGGGGACCCCTTTCCCCGAGCAGTACTTC.

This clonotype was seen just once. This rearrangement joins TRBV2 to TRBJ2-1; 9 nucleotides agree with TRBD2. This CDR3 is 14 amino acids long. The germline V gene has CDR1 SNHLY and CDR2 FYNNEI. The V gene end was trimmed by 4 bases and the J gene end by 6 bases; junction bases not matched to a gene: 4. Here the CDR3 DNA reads TGTGCCAGCAGTGGACGAGCGGGAGGCAATGAGCAGTTCTTC. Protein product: CASSGRAGGNEQFF. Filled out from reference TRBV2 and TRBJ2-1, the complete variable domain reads EPEVTQTPSHQVTQMGQEVILRCVPISNHLYFYWYRQILGQKVEFLVSFYNNEISEKSEIFDDQFSVERPDGSNFTLKIRSTKLEDSAMYFCASSGRAGGNEQFFGPGTRLTVL.

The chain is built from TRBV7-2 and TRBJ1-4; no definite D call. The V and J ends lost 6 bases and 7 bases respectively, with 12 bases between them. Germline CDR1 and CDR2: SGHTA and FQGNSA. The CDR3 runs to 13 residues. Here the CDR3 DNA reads TGTGCCAGCAGAATCAGGATGGGTGAAAAACTGTTTTTT. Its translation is CASRIRMGEKLFF.

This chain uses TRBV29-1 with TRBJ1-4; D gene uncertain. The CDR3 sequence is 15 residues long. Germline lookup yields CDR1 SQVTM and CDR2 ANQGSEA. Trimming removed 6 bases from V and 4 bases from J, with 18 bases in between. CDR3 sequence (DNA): TGCAGCGTATCTTTGGGAGGGCTGGGTAATGAAAAACTGTTTTTT. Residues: CSVSLGGLGNEKLFF.

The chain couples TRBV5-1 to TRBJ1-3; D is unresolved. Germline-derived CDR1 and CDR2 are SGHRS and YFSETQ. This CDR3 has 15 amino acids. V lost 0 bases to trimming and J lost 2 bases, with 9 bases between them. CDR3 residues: CASSLAGTPGNTIYF. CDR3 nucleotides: TGCGCCAGCAGCTTGGCCGGAACTCCTGGAAACACCATATATTTT.

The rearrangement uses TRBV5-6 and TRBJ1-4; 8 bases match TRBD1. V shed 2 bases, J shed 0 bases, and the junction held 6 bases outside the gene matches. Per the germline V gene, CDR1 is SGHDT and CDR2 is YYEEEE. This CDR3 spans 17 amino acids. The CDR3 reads CASSLRQGSTTNEKLFF. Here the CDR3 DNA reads TGTGCCAGCAGCTTAAGACAGGGGTCCACAACTAATGAAAAACTGTTTTTT.

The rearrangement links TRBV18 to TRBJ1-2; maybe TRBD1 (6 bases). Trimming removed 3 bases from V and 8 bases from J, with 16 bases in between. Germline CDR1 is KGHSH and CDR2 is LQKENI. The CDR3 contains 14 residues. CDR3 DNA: TGTGCCAGCTCACCGACAGGAGCTGAAGGGGGCTACACCTTC. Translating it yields CASSPTGAEGGYTF.

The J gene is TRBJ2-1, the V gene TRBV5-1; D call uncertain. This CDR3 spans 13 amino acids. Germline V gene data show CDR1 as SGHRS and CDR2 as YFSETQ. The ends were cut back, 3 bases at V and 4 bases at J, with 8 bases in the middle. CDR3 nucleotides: TGCGCCAGCAGCTCGGGCCAATACAATGAGCAGTTCTTC. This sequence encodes CASSSGQYNEQFF.

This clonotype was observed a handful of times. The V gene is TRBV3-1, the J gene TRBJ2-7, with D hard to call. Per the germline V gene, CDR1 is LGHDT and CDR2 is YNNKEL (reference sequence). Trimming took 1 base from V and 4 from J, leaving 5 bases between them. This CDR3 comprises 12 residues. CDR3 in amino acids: CASSQAQYEQYF. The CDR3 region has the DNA TGTGCCAGCAGCCAAGCCCAGTACGAGCAGTACTTC.

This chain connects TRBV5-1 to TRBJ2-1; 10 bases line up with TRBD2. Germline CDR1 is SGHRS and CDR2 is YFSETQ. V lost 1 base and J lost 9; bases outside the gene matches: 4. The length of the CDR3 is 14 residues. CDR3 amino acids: CASSLSLAGAEQFF. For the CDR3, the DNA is TGCGCCAGCAGCTTGTCGCTAGCGGGAGCTGAGCAGTTCTTC. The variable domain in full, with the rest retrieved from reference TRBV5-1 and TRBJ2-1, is KAGVTQTPRYLIKTRGQQVTLSCSPISGHRSVSWYQQTPGQGLQFLFEYFSETQRNKGNFPGRFSGRQFSNSRSEMNVSTLELGDSALYLCASSLSLAGAEQFFGPGTRLTVL.

The CDR3 sequence: CSADGGTEAFF. The CDR3 bases are TGCAGTGCTGACGGGGGCACTGAAGCTTTCTTT. The chain has TRBV20-1 and TRBJ1-1; the D gene is possibly TRBD1 (5 bases). Trimming cost V 5 bases and J 4 bases, with 8 bases left between them. There are 11 residues in the CDR3. The germline gives CDR1 DFQATT, CDR2 SNEGSKA (reference sequence).

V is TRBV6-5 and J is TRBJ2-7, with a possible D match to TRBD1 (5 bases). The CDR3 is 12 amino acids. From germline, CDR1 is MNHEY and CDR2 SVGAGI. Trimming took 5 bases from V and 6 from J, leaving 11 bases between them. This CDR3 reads CASSTGQVEQYF. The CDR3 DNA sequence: TGTGCCAGCAGTACAGGACAAGTCGAGCAGTACTTC.

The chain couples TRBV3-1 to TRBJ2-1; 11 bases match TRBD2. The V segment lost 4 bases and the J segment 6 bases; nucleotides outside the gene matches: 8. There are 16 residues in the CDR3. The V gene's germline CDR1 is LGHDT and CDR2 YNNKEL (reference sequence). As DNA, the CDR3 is TGTGCCAGCAGCCTAGGGACTAGCGGTACAGGCAATGAGCAGTTCTTC. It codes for CASSLGTSGTGNEQFF.

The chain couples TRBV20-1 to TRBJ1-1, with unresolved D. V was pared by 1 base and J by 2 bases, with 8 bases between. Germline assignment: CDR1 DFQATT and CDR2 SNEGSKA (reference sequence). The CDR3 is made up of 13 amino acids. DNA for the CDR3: TGCAGTGCTAGAGGTCCGATTAACACTGAAGCTTTCTTT. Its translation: CSARGPINTEAFF.

The CDR3 protein is CASSPKTSGSLGEQFF. The DNA of the CDR3 is TGTGCCAGCAGCCCCAAGACTAGCGGGAGTCTGGGTGAGCAGTTCTTC. The chain couples TRBV3-1 to TRBJ2-1, with 12 bases that match TRBD2. The junction had 10 bases not matched to a gene; V was cut back by 4 bases and J by 9 bases. The CDR3 totals 16 residues. Germline V gene sequence: CDR1 LGHDT, CDR2 YNNKEL (reference sequence).

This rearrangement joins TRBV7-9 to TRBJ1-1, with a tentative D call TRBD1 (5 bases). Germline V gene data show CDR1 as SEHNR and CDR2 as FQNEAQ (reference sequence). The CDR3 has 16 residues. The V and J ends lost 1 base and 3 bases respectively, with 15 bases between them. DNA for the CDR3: TGTGCCAGCAGCTTAGGTAAGGGTTGGGGCGACACTGAAGCTTTCTTT. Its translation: CASSLGKGWGDTEAFF.

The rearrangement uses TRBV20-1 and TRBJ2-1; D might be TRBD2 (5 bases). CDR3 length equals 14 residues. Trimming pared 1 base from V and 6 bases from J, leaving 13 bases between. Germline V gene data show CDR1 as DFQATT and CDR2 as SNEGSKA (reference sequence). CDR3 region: CSARGGLARNEQFF. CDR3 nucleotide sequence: TGCAGTGCTAGAGGAGGACTGGCTCGCAATGAGCAGTTCTTC.

The CDR3 protein is CASSLGVHSTDTQYF. The CDR3 region has the DNA TGTGCCAGCAGCTTAGGGGTCCACAGCACAGATACGCAGTATTTT. V is TRBV11-2 and J is TRBJ2-3; unclear D gene. There are 15 residues in the CDR3. Deletions cut 1 base from V and 0 bases from J, with 8 bases between. Germline lookup yields CDR1 SGHAT and CDR2 FQNNGV.

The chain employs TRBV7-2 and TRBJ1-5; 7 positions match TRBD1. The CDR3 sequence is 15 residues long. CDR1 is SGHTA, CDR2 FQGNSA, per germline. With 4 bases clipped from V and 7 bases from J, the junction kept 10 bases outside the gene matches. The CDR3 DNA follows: TGTGCCAGCAGCTCCTACAGGGGAGAGGGACAGCCCCAGCATTTT. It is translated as CASSSYRGEGQPQHF.

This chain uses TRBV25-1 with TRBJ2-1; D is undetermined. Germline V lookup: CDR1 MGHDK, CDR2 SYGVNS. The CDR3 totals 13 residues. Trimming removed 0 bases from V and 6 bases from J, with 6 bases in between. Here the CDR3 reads CASSEYKGNEQFF. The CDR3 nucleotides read TGTGCCAGCAGTGAATATAAGGGCAATGAGCAGTTCTTC.

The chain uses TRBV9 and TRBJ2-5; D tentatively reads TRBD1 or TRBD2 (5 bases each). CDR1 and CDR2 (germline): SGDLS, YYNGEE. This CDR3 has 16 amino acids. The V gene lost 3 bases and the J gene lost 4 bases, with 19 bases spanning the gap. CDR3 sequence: CASSGLPAAQGETQYF. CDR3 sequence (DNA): TGTGCCAGCAGCGGGCTCCCAGCGGCCCAGGGAGAGACCCAGTACTTC.

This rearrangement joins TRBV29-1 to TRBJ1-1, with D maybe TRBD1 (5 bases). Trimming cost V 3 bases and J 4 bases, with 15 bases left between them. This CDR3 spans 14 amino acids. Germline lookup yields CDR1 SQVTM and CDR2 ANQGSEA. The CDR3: CSVDRSRRGTEAFF. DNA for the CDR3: TGCAGCGTTGATCGTTCCCGGAGGGGCACTGAAGCTTTCTTT.

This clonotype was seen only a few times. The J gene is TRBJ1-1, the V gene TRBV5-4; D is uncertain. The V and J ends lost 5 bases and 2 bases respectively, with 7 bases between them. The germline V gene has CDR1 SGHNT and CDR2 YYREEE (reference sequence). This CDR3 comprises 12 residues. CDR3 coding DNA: TGTGCCAGCAGTTTCCGAAACACTGAAGCTTTCTTT. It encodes CASSFRNTEAFF.

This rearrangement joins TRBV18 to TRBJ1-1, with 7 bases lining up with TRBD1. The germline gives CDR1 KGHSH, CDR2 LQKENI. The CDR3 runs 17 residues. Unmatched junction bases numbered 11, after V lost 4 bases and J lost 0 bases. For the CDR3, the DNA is TGTGCCAGCTCACTGGGACAGAGTTTCGAAATGAACACTGAAGCTTTCTTT. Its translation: CASSLGQSFEMNTEAFF.

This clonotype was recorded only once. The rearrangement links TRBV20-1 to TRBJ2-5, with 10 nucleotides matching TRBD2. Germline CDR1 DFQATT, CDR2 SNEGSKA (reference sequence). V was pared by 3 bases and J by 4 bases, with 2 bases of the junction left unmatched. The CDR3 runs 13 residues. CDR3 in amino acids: CSASSSGRETQYF. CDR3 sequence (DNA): TGCAGTGCTAGCTCTAGCGGGAGAGAGACCCAGTACTTC.

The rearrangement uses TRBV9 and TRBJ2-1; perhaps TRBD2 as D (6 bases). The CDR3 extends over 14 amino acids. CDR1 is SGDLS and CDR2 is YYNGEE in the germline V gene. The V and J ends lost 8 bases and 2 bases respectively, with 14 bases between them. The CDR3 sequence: CASSVGGPYNEQFF. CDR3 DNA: TGTGCCAGTTCCGTGGGGGGACCCTACAATGAGCAGTTCTTC.

This CDR3 is CASSSGQGLTEAFF. CDR3 bases: TGCGCCAGCAGCTCGGGGCAGGGGCTGACTGAAGCTTTCTTT. The chain employs TRBV5-1 and TRBJ1-1; TRBD1 might be the D (6 bases). Germline CDR1 is SGHRS and CDR2 is YFSETQ. Trimming shortened V by 3 bases and J by 5 bases, and 14 bases separated the two germline ends. The CDR3 loop spans 14 amino acids.

CDR3 sequence: CASSFGQAIGEQYF. The CDR3 coding sequence is TGCGCCAGCAGCTTTGGACAGGCGATTGGGGAGCAGTACTTC. The chain employs TRBV5-1 and TRBJ2-7; 7 positions agree with TRBD1. J lost 7 bases, V lost 2 bases, and 9 bases had no gene match. CDR3 size: 14 residues. In germline, CDR1 is SGHRS, CDR2 YFSETQ.